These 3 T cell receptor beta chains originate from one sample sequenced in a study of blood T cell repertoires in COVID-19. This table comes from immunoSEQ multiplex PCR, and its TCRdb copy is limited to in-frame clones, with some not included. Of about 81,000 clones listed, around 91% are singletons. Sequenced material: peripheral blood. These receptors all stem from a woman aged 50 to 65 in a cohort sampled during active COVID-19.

The CDR3, as DNA: TGTGCCTGGAGCAAACAGCGCAATCAGCCCCAGCATTTT. Translation: CAWSKQRNQPQHF. The chain combines TRBV30 with TRBJ1-5; D ambiguous. V gave up 3 bases and J gave up 2 bases, with 8 bases separating them. The germline gives CDR1 GTSNPN, CDR2 SVGIG (reference sequence). The CDR3 is 13 residues long.

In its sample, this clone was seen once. The CDR3 DNA sequence: TGTGCCAGCAGTCTGTCAGGGGTAAACCAAGAGACCCAGTACTTC. Translation gives CASSLSGVNQETQYF. The chain couples TRBV28 to TRBJ2-5; tentative D call: TRBD1 (6 bases). Germline-derived CDR1 and CDR2 are MDHEN and SYDVKM. This CDR3 region has 15 residues. V lost 5 bases, J lost 0 bases, and 13 bases lay in between.

CDR3 bases: TGTGCCAGCAGTTCCCCGGCGGGGCAGGGCACTGAAGCTTTCTTT. Protein sequence: CASSSPAGQGTEAFF. The chain is built from TRBV28 and TRBJ1-1; weak D call: TRBD1 (5 bases). This CDR3 has 15 amino acids. In germline, CDR1 is MDHEN, CDR2 SYDVKM. The V gene lost 4 bases and the J gene lost 4 bases, with 16 bases spanning the gap.